A single T cell receptor beta chain is shown here with its context. Its cognate antigen has yet to be identified. Nothing much larger sits one base from this clone, and base qualities are not available. The method behind the library was the immunoSEQ multiplex PCR assay. RNA was extracted from all samples and reverse transcribed into cDNA, which served as template for TCR sequencing. First-strand cDNA was synthesized with SuperScript III using a 2:1 mix of oligo-dT and random hexamers. A synthetic immune receptor repertoire was used to assess amplification bias, and residual bias was removed computationally. The authors processed their data as follows. After raw reads were preprocessed to remove errors, the CDR3 was defined following IMGT conventions as running from the conserved cysteine to phenylalanine. Clonality was computed as 1 minus the Shannon entropy, with the entropy normalized by log2 of the number of productive unique TCRs. Whether scalp clones were CD4 or CD8 was inferred by matching scalp TCRbeta sequences against CD4 and CD8 repertoires sorted from blood. Not all clones reach the TCRdb copy of this immuneACCESS table, which keeps in-frame sequences only. Checked studies attribute under half of the gap to unresolved V genes and leave the rest unexplained. Clone size and V and J calls were adopted from that table, with D and trimming inferred from the DNA. A total of some 170,000 clones appear in this sample, 58% of them only once. More than 15% of the sample rests with the top ten.

Measured from the cysteine to the phenylalanine, the CDR3 is 13 residues long. Only the CDR3 portion is preserved as DNA: 39 bases, with reading frame beginning at the first base. The germline V gene encodes CDR1 SQVTM and CDR2 ANQGSEA. V is shortened by 4 bases, J by 9 bases, and the region joining them spans 16 bases. The sample originates from a study of CD8+ T cells in alopecia areata (dated by TCRdb to between 2017 and 2018). With respect to the entire study: Treated patients were enrolled in an open-label pilot trial of oral tofacitinib at 5 to 10 mg twice daily for moderate-to-severe alopecia areata. Tofacitinib was given for 6 to 18 months, followed by 6 months of follow-up off drug to assess delayed response and recurrence. For the treated patients, the SALT score, which quantifies what percentage of scalp surface area is affected, served as the measure of disease severity. To study T cell clonal expansion in alopecia areata, the researchers applied high-throughput TCRbeta sequencing to both the C3H/HeJ mouse model and human patients. Scalp tissue and sorted CD4+ and CD8+ peripheral blood T cells from patchy and totalis/universalis alopecia areata patients and from healthy controls were covered by human TCRbeta sequencing. Tofacitinib-treated patients had biopsies at baseline and at 4 and 24 weeks of treatment, with a later scalp biopsy in several patients. Clonality in the scalp was compared among normal scalp (n=4), patchy alopecia areata scalp (n=8), and alopecia totalis/universalis scalp (n=8). The RNA source kit depended on sample type: the PAXgene miRNA kit for fixed scalp, the miRNeasy kit for PBMCs, and the RNeasy kit for mouse skin. TCRbeta CDR3 regions were amplified by immunoSEQ multiplex PCR with 35 Vbeta forward and 13 Jbeta reverse primers. Summary of the overall study and its limitations: TCR sequences shared between patients were less clear than in mice, possibly partly because of HLA diversity in the patient population. With tofacitinib, both scalp clonality and the number of expanded CD8+ clones among the top 100 scalp clones went down significantly. The treated cohort was small, with a single nonresponder, so links between baseline CD8+ expansion and response need larger studies. During tofacitinib treatment, many expanded lesional clones stuck around in both scalp and blood, and this persistence may partly explain why relapse happens after treatment is stopped. Unlike mouse skin, where gammadelta T cells dominate, normal human skin contains resident alphabeta T cells that get sequenced too, which complicates analysis of the scalp TCR repertoire. Compared with normal scalp, lesional scalp, particularly in alopecia totalis/universalis, had higher clonality and more expanded CD8+ clones, which suggests antigenic drive.

In the paper's terms, the treatment or condition label means: oral pan-JAK inhibitor, 5-10 mg twice daily. Lesional scalp punch biopsies and peripheral blood were obtained from alopecia areata patients. PBMCs were separated by density centrifugation and stained for CD3, CD4 and CD8, after which CD4+ and CD8+ T cells were sorted on a FACSAria. This sample comprised CD4+ T cells sorted from blood, obtained between weeks 55 and 65, from a patient treated with tofacitinib. The clonotype originates from a human donor with alopecia areata. Recombination linked TRBV29-1 to TRBJ2-1, and TRBD1 may be the D gene, going by 5 matching bases. The DNA reads as follows: TGCAGCGTTGGGGCCAGGGCGAACGGTGAGCAGTTCTTC. This is translated as CSVGARANGEQFF.